This paragraph covers one TCR beta chain sequence. Its target is not known. Other DNA sequences from this sample encode an identical CDR3 as well. Germline V gene lookup returns CDR1 MNHNS and CDR2 SASEGT. The V and J ends lost 8 bases and 1 base respectively, with 9 bases between them. This CDR3 is built from 13 residues. This sample was taken from a study of cytomegalovirus exposure and HLA in healthy donors. Study in general: Of 350 to 400 genotyped donors, 81% grouped in the Caucasian-associated ancestry cluster.

Study-wide findings and caveats: A later analysis found that most CMV-associated TCR beta chains appeared HLA-restricted.

Researchers ran the PCR with 60 Vbeta and 13 Jbeta primers. The data were produced by immunoSEQ multiplex PCR, yet TCRdb's version contains in-frame clones alone and is incomplete. This sample has approximately 100,000 clones, with under 85% found just once. The chain combines TRBV6-1 with TRBJ1-5; possibly TRBD1 for D (5 bases). Material: PBMCs. This TCR was sampled from a woman between 35 and 50 years old in good health and CMV-seropositive. The CDR3 nucleotides read TGTGCCAGCGTGCAGGGCAGCAATCAGCCCCAGCATTTT. Protein product: CASVQGSNQPQHF.